Presented here are 6 T cell receptor beta chains from one specimen sequenced in a study of cytomegalovirus exposure and HLA in healthy donors. PCR involved 60 Vbeta and 13 Jbeta primers. TCRdb keeps only in-frame clones here, not all; method: immunoSEQ multiplex PCR. Of under 250,000 clones listed, around 76% are singletons. Sequencing was performed on PBMCs. Receptors were obtained from a middle-aged man in good health and CMV-seropositive.

The V call is TRBV7-9, the J call TRBJ2-5, with a weak D call TRBD2 (6 bases). The germline V gene has CDR1 SEHNR and CDR2 FQNEAQ (reference sequence). Between the trimmed V and J ends, which lost 5 bases and 5 bases, there was a span of 18 bases. The CDR3 runs 15 residues. For the CDR3, the DNA is TGTGCCAGCAGCCTTTGGAAGGGCGGGGTGGAGACCCAGTACTTC. Translated: CASSLWKGGVETQYF.

This clone was counted a single time. The chain links TRBV5-4 to TRBJ2-7; 7 bases map to TRBD1. V was pared by 4 bases and J by 4 bases, with 5 bases of the junction left unmatched. Germline-derived CDR1 and CDR2 are SGHNT and YYREEE (reference sequence). The CDR3 length is 13 residues. The CDR3 spells CASSNGTVYEQYV. Here the CDR3 DNA reads TGTGCCAGCAGCAACGGGACAGTGTACGAGCAGTACGTC.

A few counts support this clone. The V and J genes are TRBV9 and TRBJ1-2, with D possibly matching TRBD1 (5 bases). The CDR3 is 14 residues long. Trimming left V 3 bases short and J 5 bases short, with 14 bases between. In germline, CDR1 is SGDLS, CDR2 YYNGEE. This CDR3 reads CASSAAPGGYGYTF. The CDR3 DNA follows: TGTGCCAGCAGCGCAGCGCCCGGGGGGTATGGCTACACCTTC.

Worth noting for this clone: Germline is not matched at one junction end, which may reflect a read error. The chain carries TRBV6-5 and TRBJ1-2; D is unresolved. Germline assignment: CDR1 MNHEY and CDR2 SVGAGI. The CDR3 runs to 16 residues. The CDR3 loop reads CANSYLDSLENYGYTF. The CDR3 DNA reads TGTGCCAACAGTTACTTGGACTCATTGGAAAACTATGGCTACACCTTC.

The chain has TRBV7-9 and TRBJ2-1; TRBD1 matches at 9 bases. The V gene end was trimmed by 2 bases and the J gene end by 8 bases; junction bases not matched to a gene: 10. The CDR3 has 16 residues. Germline-derived CDR1 and CDR2 are SEHNR and FQNEAQ (reference sequence). The CDR3 region is CASSLPGQGMEYEQFF. DNA for the CDR3: TGTGCCAGCAGCTTACCAGGACAGGGGATGGAGTATGAGCAGTTCTTC.

This sequence joins TRBV7-6 and TRBJ2-2; TRBD1 matches 7 bases. Germline V gives CDR1 SGHVS, CDR2 FNYEAQ. CDR3 length: 16 amino acids. The J segment lost 2 bases and the V segment lost 8 bases, leaving 11 bases of the junction unmatched. CDR3 nucleotides: TGTGCCAGCCATGGGGTACAGGGGACCAACACCGGGGAGCTGTTTTTT. It yields the protein CASHGVQGTNTGELFF. The full variable domain, with the rest looked up from reference TRBV7-6 and TRBJ2-2, is GAGVSQSPRYKVTKRGQDVALRCDPISGHVSLYWYRQALGQGPEFLTYFNYEAQQDKSGLPNDRFSAERPEGSISTLTIQRTEQRDSAMYRCASHGVQGTNTGELFFGEGSRLTVL.